This is a list of T cell receptor beta chains from one sample in a study of glioma-infiltrating T cells after dendritic cell vaccination. Here immunoSEQ multiplex PCR was the method, and the copy in TCRdb shows in-frame clones only, minus some. The sample lists fewer than 50,000 clones; 85% were seen once. The starting material was blood, obtained before dendritic cell vaccination. These TCRs come from a human donor with glioblastoma. Both conserved end residues are part of each CDR3. A D gene is named only where the DNA matches it firmly. Clone size appears in some rows only: once, few, many, or a class for an expanded clone.

v_gene	j_gene	d_gene	abundance	CDR3aa	CDR3nt
TRBV2	TRBJ2-4	TRBD2	NA	CASRQGGAKNIQYF	TGTGCCTCCCGGCAGGGAGGGGCCAAAAACATTCAGTACTTC
TRBV4-1	TRBJ1-4	TRBD1	NA	CASSPLPTGGPATNEKLFF	TGCGCCAGCAGCCCTCTCCCGACAGGGGGTCCGGCAACTAATGAAAAACTGTTTTTT
TRBV7-2	TRBJ2-7	TRBD1	NA	CASTSPGTGTRWQYF	TGTGCCAGCACTTCCCCCGGGACAGGGACACGATGGCAGTACTTC
TRBV25-1	TRBJ1-5	TRBD1	NA	CASSAGTANQPQHF	TGTGCCAGCAGTGCCGGGACAGCGAATCAGCCCCAGCATTTT
TRBV18	TRBJ2-7	NA	once	CASSPPAAVYEQYF	TGTGCCAGCTCACCACCGGCGGCGGTCTACGAGCAGTACTTC
TRBV7-9	TRBJ2-2	NA	NA	CASSMEGELFF	TGTGCCAGCAGCATGGAGGGGGAGCTGTTTTTT
TRBV7-9	TRBJ1-6	TRBD1	NA	CASSSRDRNSPLHF	TGTGCCAGCAGCTCCCGGGACAGGAATTCACCCCTCCACTTT
TRBV6-5	TRBJ1-2	NA	few	CASSSSSGGYTF	TGTGCCAGCAGTTCTAGTTCGGGGGGCTACACCTTC
TRBV19	TRBJ1-2	NA	NA	CASSIGAGAHGYTF	TGTGCCAGTAGTATAGGAGCGGGGGCGCACGGCTACACCTTC
TRBV28	TRBJ1-1	TRBD1	NA	CASSPLGTAMNTEAFF	TGTGCCAGCAGTCCCTTGGGGACAGCCATGAACACTGAAGCTTTCTTT
TRBV27	TRBJ1-1	TRBD1	once	CASSLFGRGSNTEAFF	TGTGCCAGCAGTTTATTTGGCAGGGGGTCGAACACTGAAGCTTTCTTT
TRBV11-2	TRBJ2-2	NA	NA	CASSLVRVSGELFF	TGTGCCAGCAGCTTAGTTCGCGTGTCCGGGGAGCTGTTTTTT
TRBV18	TRBJ2-5	TRBD2	once	CASSRGLAGSEETQYF	TGTGCCAGCTCACGGGGACTAGCGGGATCTGAAGAGACCCAGTACTTC
TRBV4-2	TRBJ1-2	NA	NA	CASSQESRAKDYGYTF	TGTGCCAGCAGCCAAGAAAGCAGGGCGAAGGACTATGGCTACACCTTC
TRBV5-4	TRBJ2-7	TRBD1	NA	CASTSSTRQGSYEQYF	TGTGCCAGCACCTCAAGTACAAGACAGGGCTCCTACGAGCAGTACTTC
TRBV5-4	TRBJ2-4	NA	few	CASSPGEAKNIQYF	TGTGCCAGCAGCCCTGGGGAGGCCAAAAACATTCAGTACTTC
TRBV4-3	TRBJ1-2	TRBD1	NA	CASRRQGSTYGYTF	TGCGCCAGCAGACGACAGGGGAGTACCTATGGCTACACCTTC